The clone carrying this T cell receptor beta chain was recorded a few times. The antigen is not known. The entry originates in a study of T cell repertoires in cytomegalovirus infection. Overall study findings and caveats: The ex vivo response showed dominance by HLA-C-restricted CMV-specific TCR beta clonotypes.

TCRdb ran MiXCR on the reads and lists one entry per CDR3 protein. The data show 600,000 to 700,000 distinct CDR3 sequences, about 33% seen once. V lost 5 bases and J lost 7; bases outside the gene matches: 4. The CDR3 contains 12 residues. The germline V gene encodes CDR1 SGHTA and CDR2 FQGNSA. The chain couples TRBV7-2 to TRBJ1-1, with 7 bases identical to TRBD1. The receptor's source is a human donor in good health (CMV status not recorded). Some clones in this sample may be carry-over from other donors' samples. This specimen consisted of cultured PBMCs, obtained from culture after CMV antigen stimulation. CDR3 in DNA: TGTGCCAGCAGCGCGACAGGGTTTGAAGCTTTCTTT. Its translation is CASSATGFEAFF.